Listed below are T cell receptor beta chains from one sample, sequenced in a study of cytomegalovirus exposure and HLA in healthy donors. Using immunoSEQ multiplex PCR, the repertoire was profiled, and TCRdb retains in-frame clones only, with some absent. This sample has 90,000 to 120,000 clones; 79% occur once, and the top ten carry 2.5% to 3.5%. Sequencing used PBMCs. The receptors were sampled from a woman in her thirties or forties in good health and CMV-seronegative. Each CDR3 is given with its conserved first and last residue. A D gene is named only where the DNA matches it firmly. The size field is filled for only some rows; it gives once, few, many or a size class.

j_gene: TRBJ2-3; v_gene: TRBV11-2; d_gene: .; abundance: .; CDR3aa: CASSLRAGATDTQYF; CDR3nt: TGTGCCAGCAGCTTACGCGCGGGGGCCACAGATACGCAGTATTTT
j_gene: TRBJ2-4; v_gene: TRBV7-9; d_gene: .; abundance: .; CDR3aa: CASSLEGTKNIQYF; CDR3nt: TGTGCCAGCAGCTTGGAGGGTACCAAAAACATTCAGTACTTC
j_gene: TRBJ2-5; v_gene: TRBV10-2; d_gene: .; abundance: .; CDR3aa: CASSVRGLGGTQYF; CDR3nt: TGCGCCAGCAGTGTGCGGGGCTTGGGAGGGACCCAGTACTTC
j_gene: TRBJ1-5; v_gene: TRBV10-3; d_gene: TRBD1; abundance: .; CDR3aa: CAISGGTTGDSNQPQHF; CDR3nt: TGTGCCATCAGCGGGGGCACTACAGGGGATTCTAATCAGCCCCAGCATTTT
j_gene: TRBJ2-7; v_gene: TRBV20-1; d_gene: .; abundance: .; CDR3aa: CSASPMYEQYF; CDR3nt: TGCAGTGCTAGCCCTATGTACGAGCAGTACTTC
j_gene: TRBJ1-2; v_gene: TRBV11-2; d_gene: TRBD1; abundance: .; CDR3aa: CASSLGTGTYGYTF; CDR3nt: TGTGCCAGCAGCTTGGGGACAGGGACCTATGGCTACACCTTC
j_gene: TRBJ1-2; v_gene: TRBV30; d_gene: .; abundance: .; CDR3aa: CAWSGQGRGGYTF; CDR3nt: TGTGCCTGGAGTGGGCAGGGTAGGGGGGGCTACACCTTC
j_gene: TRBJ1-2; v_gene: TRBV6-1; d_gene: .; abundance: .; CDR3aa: CASEYTGNYGYTF; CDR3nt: TGTGCCAGCGAGTACACAGGGAACTATGGCTACACCTTC
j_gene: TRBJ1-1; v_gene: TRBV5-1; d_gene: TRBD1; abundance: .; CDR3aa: CASSPNRDSGAFF; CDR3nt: TGCGCCAGCAGCCCGAACCGGGACAGTGGAGCTTTCTTT
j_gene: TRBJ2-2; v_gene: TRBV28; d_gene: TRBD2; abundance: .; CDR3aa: CASSFQAGEGKGSDAGELFF; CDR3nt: TGTGCCAGCAGTTTTCAAGCGGGAGAAGGGAAGGGCTCTGACGCCGGGGAGCTGTTTTTT
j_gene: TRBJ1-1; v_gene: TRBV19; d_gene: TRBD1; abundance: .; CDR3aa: CASSPLAGQGKAAEAFF; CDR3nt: TGTGCCAGTTCCCCCCTCGCCGGACAGGGTAAGGCGGCTGAAGCTTTCTTT
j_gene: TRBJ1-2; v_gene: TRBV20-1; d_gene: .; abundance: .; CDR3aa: CSARSVYGYTF; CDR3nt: TGCAGTGCTAGATCAGTCTATGGCTACACCTTC
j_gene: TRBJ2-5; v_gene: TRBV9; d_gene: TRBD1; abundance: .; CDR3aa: CASSGHRGQETQYF; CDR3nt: TGTGCCAGCAGCGGGCACAGGGGGCAAGAGACCCAGTACTTC
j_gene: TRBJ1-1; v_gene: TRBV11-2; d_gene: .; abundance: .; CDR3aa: CASSPIRDSEAFF; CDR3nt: TGTGCCAGCAGCCCAATCAGGGATAGTGAAGCTTTCTTT
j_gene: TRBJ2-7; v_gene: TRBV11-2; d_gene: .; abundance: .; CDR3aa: CASSLDSSTYEQYF; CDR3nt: TGTGCCAGCAGCTTAGATAGTAGCACCTACGAGCAGTACTTC
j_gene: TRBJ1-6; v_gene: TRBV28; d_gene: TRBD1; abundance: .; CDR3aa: CASSPRGTGGPPLHF; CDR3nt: TGTGCCAGCAGTCCGAGGGGGACAGGAGGGCCGCCCCTCCACTTT
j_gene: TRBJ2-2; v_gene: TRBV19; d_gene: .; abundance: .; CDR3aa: CASSNRGLADGELFF; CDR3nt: TGTGCCAGTAGTAATCGGGGACTCGCGGACGGGGAGCTGTTTTTT
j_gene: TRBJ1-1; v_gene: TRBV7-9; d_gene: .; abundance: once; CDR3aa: CASSFTGANTEAFF; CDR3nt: TGTGCCAGCAGCTTCACTGGGGCGAACACTGAAGCTTTCTTT
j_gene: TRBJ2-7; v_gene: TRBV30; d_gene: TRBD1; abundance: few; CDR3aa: CAWKGTMGQDSYEQYF; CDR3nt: TGTGCCTGGAAGGGCACCATGGGACAGGACTCCTACGAGCAGTACTTC
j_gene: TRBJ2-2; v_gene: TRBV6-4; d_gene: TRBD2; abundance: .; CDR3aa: CASRGLAGGRGGELFF; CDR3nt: TGTGCCAGCAGGGGACTAGCGGGGGGAAGGGGCGGGGAGCTGTTTTTT
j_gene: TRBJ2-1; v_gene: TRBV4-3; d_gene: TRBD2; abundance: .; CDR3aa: CASSPLAGGSDNEQFF; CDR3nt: TGCGCCAGCAGTCCGCTAGCGGGGGGTTCAGACAATGAGCAGTTCTTC
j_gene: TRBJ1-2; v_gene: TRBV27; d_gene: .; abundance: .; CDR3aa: CASSLPGQGGYTF; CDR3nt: TGTGCCAGCAGTTTACCGGGACAAGGAGGCTACACCTTC
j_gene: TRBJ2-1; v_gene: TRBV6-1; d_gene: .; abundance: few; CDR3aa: CASSDRGLGNEQFF; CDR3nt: TGTGCCAGCAGTGACAGGGGTCTCGGGAATGAGCAGTTCTTC
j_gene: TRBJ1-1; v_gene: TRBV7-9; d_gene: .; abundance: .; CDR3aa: CASSLGAGRDTEAFF; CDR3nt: TGTGCCAGCAGCTTAGGGGCCGGGAGGGACACTGAAGCTTTCTTT
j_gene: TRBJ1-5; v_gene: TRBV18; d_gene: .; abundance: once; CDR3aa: CASSPGERNQPQHF; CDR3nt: TGTGCCAGCTCACCTGGGGAGAGGAATCAGCCCCAGCATTTT
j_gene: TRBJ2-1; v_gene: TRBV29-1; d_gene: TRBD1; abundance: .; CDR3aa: CSYRDRDYNEQFF; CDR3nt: TGCAGCTACCGGGACAGGGATTACAATGAGCAGTTCTTC
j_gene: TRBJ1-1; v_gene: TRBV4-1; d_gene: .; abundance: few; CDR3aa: CASSRTQMNTEAFF; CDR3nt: TGCGCCAGCAGCCGAACCCAGATGAACACTGAAGCTTTCTTT
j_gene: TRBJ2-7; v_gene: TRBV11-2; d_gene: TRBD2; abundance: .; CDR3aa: CASSLAGGSGSRTEQYF; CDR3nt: TGTGCCAGCAGCTTAGCGGGGGGTAGCGGGAGCCGTACCGAGCAGTACTTC
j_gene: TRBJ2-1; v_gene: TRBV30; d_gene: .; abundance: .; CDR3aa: CAWRTDSYNEQFF; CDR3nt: TGTGCCTGGAGGACAGACAGCTACAATGAGCAGTTCTTC
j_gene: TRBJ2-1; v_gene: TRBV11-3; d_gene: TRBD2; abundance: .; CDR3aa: CASSFRLAKSSYNEQFF; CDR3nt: TGTGCCAGCAGCTTTCGACTAGCCAAGAGCTCCTACAATGAGCAGTTCTTC
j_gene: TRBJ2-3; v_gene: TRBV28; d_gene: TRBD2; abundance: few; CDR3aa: CQAGMSRDTQYF; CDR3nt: TGTCAAGCGGGGATGTCGAGAGATACGCAGTATTTT
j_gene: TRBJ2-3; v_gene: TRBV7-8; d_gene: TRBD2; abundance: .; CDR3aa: CASSSPTLAETDTQYF; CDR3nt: TGTGCCAGCAGCTCACCCACGCTAGCGGAAACAGATACGCAGTATTTT
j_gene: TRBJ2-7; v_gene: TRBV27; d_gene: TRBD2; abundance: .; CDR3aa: CASSPGTSGKAKYF; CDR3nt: TGTGCCAGCAGTCCCGGGACTAGCGGGAAAGCGAAGTACTTC
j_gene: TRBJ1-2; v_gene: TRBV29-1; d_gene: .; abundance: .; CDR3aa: CSVRTDNYGYTF; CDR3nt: TGCAGCGTTCGGACAGATAACTATGGCTACACCTTC
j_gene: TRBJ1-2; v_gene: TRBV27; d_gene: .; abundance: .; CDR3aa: CASSLGSGRADYGYTF; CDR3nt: TGTGCCAGCAGTTTAGGTAGCGGGCGGGCTGACTATGGCTACACCTTC
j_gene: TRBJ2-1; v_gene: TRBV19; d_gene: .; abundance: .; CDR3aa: CASSIQGEVNEQFF; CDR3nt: TGTGCCAGTAGTATACAGGGGGAGGTGAATGAGCAGTTCTTC
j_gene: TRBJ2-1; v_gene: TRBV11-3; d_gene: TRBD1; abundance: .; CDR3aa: CASSLVGTGGVYNEQFF; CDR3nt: TGTGCCAGCAGCTTAGTCGGGACAGGGGGCGTCTACAATGAGCAGTTCTTC
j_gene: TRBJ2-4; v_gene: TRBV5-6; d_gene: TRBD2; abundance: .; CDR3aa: CASSLLAGRGRGNIQYF; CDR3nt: TGTGCCAGCAGCTTGTTAGCGGGGAGGGGTAGGGGGAACATTCAGTACTTC
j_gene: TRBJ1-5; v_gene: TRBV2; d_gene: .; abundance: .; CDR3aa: CASSDVGRGKDQPQHF; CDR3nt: TGTGCCAGCAGTGACGTCGGAAGGGGTAAGGATCAGCCCCAGCATTTT
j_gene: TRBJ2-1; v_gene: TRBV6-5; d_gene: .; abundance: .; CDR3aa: CASISSYNEQFF; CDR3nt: TGTGCCAGCATTAGCTCCTACAATGAGCAGTTCTTC
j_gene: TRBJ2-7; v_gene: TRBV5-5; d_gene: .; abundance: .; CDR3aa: CASSLAQGFEQYF; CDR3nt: TGTGCCAGCAGCTTGGCCCAGGGGTTCGAGCAGTACTTC
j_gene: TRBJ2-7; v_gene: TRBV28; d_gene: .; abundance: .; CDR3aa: CASSRSLGRSSEQYF; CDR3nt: TGTGCCAGCAGCCGGTCGCTAGGGAGATCATCCGAGCAGTACTTC
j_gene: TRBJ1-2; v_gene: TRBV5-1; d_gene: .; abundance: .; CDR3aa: CASSLEAGRLDGYTF; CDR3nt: TGCGCCAGCAGCTTGGAAGCAGGGCGGCTGGATGGCTACACCTTC
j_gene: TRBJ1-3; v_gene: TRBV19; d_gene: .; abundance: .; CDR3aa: CASKEAGSGNTIYF; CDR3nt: TGTGCCAGTAAAGAAGCTGGCTCTGGAAACACCATATATTTT
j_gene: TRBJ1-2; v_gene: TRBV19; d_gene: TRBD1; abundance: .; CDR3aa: CASSSDRGANYGYTF; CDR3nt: TGTGCCAGTAGTAGCGACAGGGGAGCTAACTATGGCTACACCTTC
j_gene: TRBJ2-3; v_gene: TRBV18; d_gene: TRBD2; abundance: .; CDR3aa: CASSPPTSGSTDTQYF; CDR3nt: TGTGCCAGCTCACCACCGACTAGCGGGAGCACAGATACGCAGTATTTT
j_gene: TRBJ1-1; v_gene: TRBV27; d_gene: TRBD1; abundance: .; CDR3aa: CASSLTGGLPFTEAFF; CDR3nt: TGTGCCAGCAGTTTGACAGGGGGCCTTCCTTTTACTGAAGCTTTCTTT
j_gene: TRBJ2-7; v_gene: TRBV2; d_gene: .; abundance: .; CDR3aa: CASREYTSGIPYEQYF; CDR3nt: TGTGCCAGCAGAGAGTATACTTCAGGGATCCCCTACGAGCAGTACTTC
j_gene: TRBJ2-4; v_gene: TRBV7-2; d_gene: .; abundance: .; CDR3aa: CASSLDSGYRNIQYF; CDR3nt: TGTGCCAGCAGCTTAGACTCCGGGTATCGAAACATTCAGTACTTC
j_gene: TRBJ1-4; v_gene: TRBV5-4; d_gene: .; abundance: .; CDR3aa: CASSKGGGGAPEKLFF; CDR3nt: TGTGCCAGCAGCAAGGGAGGTGGCGGGGCGCCTGAAAAACTGTTTTTT
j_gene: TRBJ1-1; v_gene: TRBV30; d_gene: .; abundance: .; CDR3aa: CAWSSGTEAFF; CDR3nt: TGTGCCTGGAGTTCGGGGACTGAAGCTTTCTTT
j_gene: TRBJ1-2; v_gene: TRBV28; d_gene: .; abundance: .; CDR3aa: CATRPGSDFEGYTF; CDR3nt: TGTGCCACCCGGCCCGGCAGCGACTTCGAGGGCTACACCTTC
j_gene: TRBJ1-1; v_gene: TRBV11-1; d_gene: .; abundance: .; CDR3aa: CASSPRGWTEAFF; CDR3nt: TGTGCCAGCAGCCCCAGGGGTTGGACTGAAGCTTTCTTT
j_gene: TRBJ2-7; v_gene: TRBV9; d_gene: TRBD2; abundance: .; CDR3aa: CASSASGGQTGEQYF; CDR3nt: TGTGCCAGCAGCGCAAGCGGGGGGCAGACTGGCGAGCAGTACTTC